The rows below give T cell receptor beta chains drawn from one sample of a study of Graves' ophthalmopathy and Graves' hyperthyroidism. TCRdb fed the multiplex PCR reads into MiXCR, producing one record per CDR3 protein. The sample gives about 500,000 distinct CDR3 sequences, about 40% of which show up once; about 4.1% is in the top ten. Material for sequencing was peripheral blood or thyroid tissue (not recorded which). The origin of the receptors is an adult man with Graves' hyperthyroidism. The CDR3 runs from the conserved cysteine through the conserved F or W. The D gene is left open where the match is weak. Clone size, where shown, is once, few, many, or a class for clones that have expanded.

>NA|TRBV6-1|NA|TRBJ2-7
TGTGCCAGCAGTGAATGGGGGGCGAGCTCCTACGAGCAGTACTTC
CASSEWGASSYEQYF
>TRBD1|TRBV29-1|NA|TRBJ2-6
TGCAGCGTTACGGGACAGGGGAGCTCTGGGGCCAACGTCCTGACTTTC
CSVTGQGSSGANVLTF
>NA|TRBV7-9|many|TRBJ2-6
TGTGCCAGCAGCTTATTTAGCCTCTCTGGGGCCAACGTCCTGACTTTC
CASSLFSLSGANVLTF
>NA|TRBV18|NA|TRBJ2-7
TGTGCCAGCTCAACGGGCCCGAGGGGTGAGCAGTACTTC
CASSTGPRGEQYF
>TRBD2|TRBV9|few|TRBJ2-2
TGTGCCAGCAGCGTCGGCGGGGGGGTGTACACCGGGGAGCTGTTTTTT
CASSVGGGVYTGELFF
>TRBD1|TRBV5-1|many|TRBJ2-7
TGCGCCAGCAGCTATGGGACAGCCGGTTCCCACGAGCAGTACTTC
CASSYGTAGSHEQYF
>TRBD2|TRBV2|NA|TRBJ2-7
TGTGCCAGCAGTGAAGGGAAGCGGGGACTAGCGGGAGCCCTCTCCTACGAGCAGTACTTC
CASSEGKRGLAGALSYEQYF
>NA|TRBV29-1|NA|TRBJ1-3
TGCAGCGACCGGACCGGGATTGGAAACACCATATATTTT
CSDRTGIGNTIYF
>NA|TRBV9|many|TRBJ1-2
TGTGCCAGCAGCGTAAACACGGGTTGGGACTCAGGATTCTATGGCTACACCTTC
CASSVNTGWDSGFYGYTF
>NA|TRBV6-6|many|TRBJ1-1
TGTGCCAGCAGAGGCGTTGGGTCGAACACTGAAGCTTTCTTT
CASRGVGSNTEAFF
>TRBD1|TRBV7-9|NA|TRBJ2-2
TGTGCCAGCAGCTTAGTTCGAGCAGGGGGTCGGAACACCGGGGAGCTGTTTTTT
CASSLVRAGGRNTGELFF
>NA|TRBV2|NA|TRBJ2-5
TGTGCCAGCAGTCAGGGGAGCAATCAGCCCCAGTACTTC
CASSQGSNQPQYF
>TRBD1|TRBV28|NA|TRBJ1-6
TGTGCCAGCAGTCTGGGGCGACAGGGTGGCTCCTATAATTCACCCCTCCACTTT
CASSLGRQGGSYNSPLHF